This T cell receptor (beta chain) derives from a study of Ad26.COV2.S vaccination and SARS-CoV-2 variants. Study as a whole: Among those in the COV1001 Ad26.COV2.S trial arm was the donor. The vaccine Ad26.COV2.S was put into the muscle once, or twice with 56 days between.

General observations from the study: Reported post-vaccination CD8+ and CD4+ T cell responses to spike showed substantial breadth.

Specified treatment: some 20 received Ad26.COV2.S at low or high dose, single or two shots; 5 received placebo; per-sample allocation not given. Collection of samples fell on day 63 after the first vaccine or placebo injection. Measured with immunoSEQ multiplex PCR; TCRdb has only the in-frame clones, and not every one. The sample has 360,000 or so clones, roughly 87% seen once. Concerning this clone itself: The antigen is undetermined.

Trimming cost V 2 bases and J 0 bases; bases outside gene matches: 0. This CDR3 has 15 residues. Germline assignment: CDR1 LGHNA and CDR2 YNFKEQ. This clonotype was sampled from a person between 18 and 65 years old who received the Ad26.COV2.S COVID-19 vaccine or a placebo. J is TRBJ2-5 and V is TRBV4-2; TRBD2 matches 10 bases. This specimen consisted of peripheral blood, obtained in a trial of Ad26.COV2.S vaccine versus placebo. The CDR3 loop reads CASSQLAGDQETQYF. The CDR3 nucleotides are TGTGCCAGCAGCCAACTAGCGGGGGACCAAGAGACCCAGTACTTC.